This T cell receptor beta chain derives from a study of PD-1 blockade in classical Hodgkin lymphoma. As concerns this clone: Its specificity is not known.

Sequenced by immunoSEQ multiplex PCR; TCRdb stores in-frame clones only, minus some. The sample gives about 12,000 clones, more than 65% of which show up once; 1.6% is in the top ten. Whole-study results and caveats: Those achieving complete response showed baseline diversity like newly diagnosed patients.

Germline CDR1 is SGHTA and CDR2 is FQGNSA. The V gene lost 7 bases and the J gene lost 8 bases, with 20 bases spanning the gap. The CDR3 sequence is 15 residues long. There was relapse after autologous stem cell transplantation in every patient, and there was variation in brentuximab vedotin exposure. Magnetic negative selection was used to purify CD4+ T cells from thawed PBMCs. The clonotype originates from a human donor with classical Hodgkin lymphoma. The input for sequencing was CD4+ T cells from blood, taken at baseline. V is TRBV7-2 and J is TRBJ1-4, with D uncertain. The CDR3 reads CASNTNGVEEEKLFF. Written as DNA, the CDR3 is TGTGCCAGCAACACAAACGGGGTTGAAGAAGAAAAACTGTTTTTT.